A selection of T cell receptor beta chains follows, all from one sample in a study of blood T cells in healthy people across ages. TCRdb ran MiXCR on the 5' RACE reads and lists one entry per CDR3 protein. The table shows over 950,000 distinct CDR3 sequences, with 51% occurring only once. Sequenced input: blood. All receptors derive from an older woman in good health. CDR3s include the opening cysteine and the closing phenylalanine or tryptophan. The D gene is left open where the match is weak. Only some rows state a clone size, as once, few, many or a class for expanded clones.

-	TRBJ2-2	-	14	TRBV6-5	TGTGCCAGCAGCATGGGGCTACTCACCGGGGAGCTGTTTTTT	CASSMGLLTGELFF
-	TRBJ1-4	TRBD1	14	TRBV28	TGTGCCAGCAAGAGACAGGGGACTAGTGAAAAACTGTTTTTT	CASKRQGTSEKLFF
-	TRBJ1-5	-	17	TRBV20-1	TGCAGTGCTAGAGCGATAGGCGACCTTTATAGCAATCAGCCCCAGCATTTT	CSARAIGDLYSNQPQHF
-	TRBJ2-2	-	16	TRBV12-3/TRBV12-4	TGTGCCAGCAGTTTTGGGCGTCCCTCGAACACCGGGGAGCTGTTTTTT	CASSFGRPSNTGELFF
-	TRBJ2-7	-	13	TRBV24-1	TGTGCCACCAGTGATTCGCATAACGACGAGCAGTACTTC	CATSDSHNDEQYF
-	TRBJ2-5	TRBD1	15	TRBV11-2	TGTGCCAGCAGCTTAGAGTCAGGGGGCTGGGAGACCCAGTACTTC	CASSLESGGWETQYF
-	TRBJ2-3	-	13	TRBV7-2	TGTGCCAGCAGCTCGGCCCCCTGGGATACGCAGTATTTT	CASSSAPWDTQYF
-	TRBJ2-4	-	12	TRBV29-1	TGCAGCACCACAGGACAGTCAAACATTCAGTACTTC	CSTTGQSNIQYF
-	TRBJ2-3	TRBD1	15	TRBV9	TGTGTCAGCAGCGCGAGGACAGGAGCCACAGATACGCAGTATTTT	CVSSARTGATDTQYF
-	TRBJ1-5	-	13	TRBV5-1	TGCGCCAGCAGAAGGGGGGCGGATCAGCCCCAGCATTTT	CASRRGADQPQHF
-	TRBJ2-5	-	14	TRBV7-2	TGTGCCAGCAGCCAGGGGGGTTCGGGGGAGACCCAGTACTTC	CASSQGGSGETQYF
-	TRBJ1-4	TRBD1	15	TRBV18	TGTGCCAGCTCACCTGGAGGGACAGGGAACGAAAAACTGTTTTTT	CASSPGGTGNEKLFF
many	TRBJ2-1	TRBD2	15	TRBV7-2	TGTGCCAGCAGACCCGGACTAGCGGGTAACAATGAGCAGTTCTTC	CASRPGLAGNNEQFF
-	TRBJ1-1	-	16	TRBV11-2	TGTGCCAGCAGTTCTACCCCCAGGGGTTTGTGGACTGAAGCTTTCTTT	CASSSTPRGLWTEAFF
-	TRBJ1-2	-	15	TRBV20-1	TGCAGTGCTAGAGGGGGACGGGGAGCTAACTATGGCTACACCTTC	CSARGGRGANYGYTF
-	TRBJ2-5	TRBD1	18	TRBV27	TGTGCCAGCGGTTACCGAATTTATGGACAGGGGAGGTTAGAGACCCAGTACTTC	CASGYRIYGQGRLETQYF
-	TRBJ2-1	TRBD2	11	TRBV29-1	TGCAGGGGGACTAGCTCCAATGAGCAGTTCTTC	CRGTSSNEQFF
-	TRBJ2-7	TRBD1	15	TRBV28	TGTGCCAGCAGAACAGCGGGACAGGGGATCCACGAGCAGTACTTC	CASRTAGQGIHEQYF
-	TRBJ2-3	-	16	TRBV6-2/TRBV6-3	TGTGCCAGCAGTTACTCCGGGGGCCCGGGGCCAGATACGCAGTATTTT	CASSYSGGPGPDTQYF
few	TRBJ2-3	-	15	TRBV20-1	TGCAGTGCTCCTACTAGACAGACGTTATCAGATACGCAGTATTTT	CSAPTRQTLSDTQYF
-	TRBJ1-1	TRBD1	14	TRBV5-1	TGCGCCAGCAGCTTAGGGACAGGGCTTTCTGAAGCTTTCTTT	CASSLGTGLSEAFF
-	TRBJ2-1	TRBD2	16	TRBV13	TGTGCCAGCAGCTTACTGAGCGGGAGGCCTTACAATGAGCAGTTCTTC	CASSLLSGRPYNEQFF
-	TRBJ2-1	-	15	TRBV2	TGTGCCAGCAGTGATCGGGGCCCCTCCTACAATGAGCAGTTCTTC	CASSDRGPSYNEQFF
-	TRBJ2-1	-	10	TRBV29-1	TGCATCGTTATCGGACGGGAGCAGTTCTTC	CIVIGREQFF
few	TRBJ2-7	-	13	TRBV6-1	TGTGCCAGCAGTGAAAATGGGTACTACGAGCAGTACTTC	CASSENGYYEQYF
few	TRBJ2-1	-	14	TRBV27	TGTGCCACGGGCAGTCACCTCTCCTACAATGAGCAGTTCTTC	CATGSHLSYNEQFF
-	TRBJ1-4	-	14	TRBV28	TGTGCCAGCAGGGGGACGGCGGGGAATGAAAAACTGTTTTTT	CASRGTAGNEKLFF
few	TRBJ2-7	TRBD2	15	TRBV12-3/TRBV12-4	TGTGCCAGCAGTCCCGGACTAGCGAATACCTACGAGCAGTACTTC	CASSPGLANTYEQYF
-	TRBJ2-4	TRBD1	13	TRBV7-2	TGTGCCAGCAGCCCCGACAGGGTTGGAGAGCAGTACTTC	CASSPDRVGEQYF
-	TRBJ2-7	TRBD2	14	TRBV15	TGTGCCACCAGCAGAGATGCGGGGGGGTACGAGCAGTACTTC	CATSRDAGGYEQYF
-	TRBJ2-3	-	13	TRBV4-3	TGCGCCAGCAGCCGTGGGATCACAGATACGCAGTATTTT	CASSRGITDTQYF
-	TRBJ2-7	TRBD2	16	TRBV20-1	TGCAGTGCTAGCCTCCCCTCGGGAGGAAGCTCCTACGAGCAGTACTTC	CSASLPSGGSSYEQYF
-	TRBJ1-2	-	13	TRBV29-1	TGCAGCGTTGACAGAGCGGGGGACTATGGCTACACCTTC	CSVDRAGDYGYTF
once	TRBJ1-4	TRBD1	15	TRBV12-3/TRBV12-4	TGTGCCAGCGGAAAAGGGGGACAGGCTCGGGAAAAACTGTTTTTT	CASGKGGQAREKLFF
few	TRBJ2-4	TRBD2	15	TRBV5-1	TGCGCCAGCAGCTGGGGGACTAGCGGGAAAAACATTCAGTACTTC	CASSWGTSGKNIQYF
few	TRBJ1-2	-	15	TRBV28	TGTGCCAGCTTACCCCAAGGGCAGGGGCTCTATGGCTACACCTTC	CASLPQGQGLYGYTF
-	TRBJ2-1	TRBD2	14	TRBV5-1	TGCGCCAGCAGCGCCACTAGCGGGAGTGATGAGCAGTTCTTC	CASSATSGSDEQFF
few	TRBJ2-5	TRBD2	14	TRBV27	TGTGCCAGCTGGTATTCGGGAGGGGCCAATGAGCAGTACTTC	CASWYSGGANEQYF
once	TRBJ2-7	-	14	TRBV11-3	TGTGCCAGCAGCTCAAGGGGCAGGGATTCCGAGCAGTACTTC	CASSSRGRDSEQYF
-	TRBJ2-5	-	17	TRBV27	TGTGCCAGCAGTCCACTCCGGGGAGAGAGAGTCGAAGAGACCCAGTACTTC	CASSPLRGERVEETQYF
-	TRBJ2-5	-	14	TRBV7-2	TGTGCCAGCAGCTTAGTAGAAGGACAGTTGGTCCAGTACTTC	CASSLVEGQLVQYF
-	TRBJ2-1	-	14	TRBV20-1	TGCAGTGCTAGTTGGGACTCCCTTAAGGATGAGCAGTTCTTC	CSASWDSLKDEQFF
-	TRBJ2-5	-	15	TRBV7-2	TGTGCCAGCAGCTTAGTACCGGGAGTCCAAGAGACCCAGTACTTC	CASSLVPGVQETQYF
few	TRBJ1-2	-	12	TRBV20-1	TGCAGTGCTAGTAAGGTCGACAGCAGCTACACCTTC	CSASKVDSSYTF
-	TRBJ2-5	-	12	TRBV20-1	TGCAGTGCAGGACCCTTCCAAGAGACCCAGTACTTC	CSAGPFQETQYF
-	TRBJ2-5	-	12	TRBV7-2	TGTGCCAGCTCATCCGACCAAGAGACCCAGTACTTC	CASSSDQETQYF
-	TRBJ2-1	TRBD2	16	TRBV20-1	TGCAGTGCTCTTCCAGCGACGGGAGGGCGTTTCAATGAGCAGTTCTTC	CSALPATGGRFNEQFF
-	TRBJ2-3	TRBD1	15	TRBV6-1	TGTGCCAGCAGTCCCCAGGGGGCTCTTGCTGATACGCAGTATTTT	CASSPQGALADTQYF
few	TRBJ2-4	TRBD1	14	TRBV7-8	TGTGCCAGCAGCGCAGGCCAGGGGGCATACATTCAGTACTTC	CASSAGQGAYIQYF
-	TRBJ2-1	-	15	TRBV5-1	TGCGCCAGCAGCGGGGGACGTGCCTCCTACAATGAGCAGTTCTTC	CASSGGRASYNEQFF
few	TRBJ1-2	-	13	TRBV20-1	TGCAGTGCTAGAACTACAGGGCTTCGGGGCTACACCTTC	CSARTTGLRGYTF
-	TRBJ2-7	-	15	TRBV27	TGTGCCAGCAGTTTAGCCCCGGAGTTAGCCGCCGAGCAGTACTTC	CASSLAPELAAEQYF